This is a list of T cell receptor beta chains from one sample in a study of blood T cell repertoires in COVID-19. Clones were read by immunoSEQ multiplex PCR, and TCRdb kept only the in-frame ones, dropping some. The sample consists of around 240,000 clones, about 83% of them appearing once. The sample consisted of PBMCs or T cells enriched from blood (not recorded which). The source of these receptors is a woman between 50 and 59 years old who had recovered from COVID-19. The CDR3 runs from the conserved cysteine through the conserved F or W. Fields, in order: clone size, J gene, V gene, D gene, CDR3 protein, CDR3 DNA. D genes are given only for firm matches. The listing skips clone size in some rows; elsewhere it reads once, few, many or a size class.

>NA|TRBJ1-5|TRBV18|NA
CASSPEERGNQPQHF
TGTGCCAGCTCACCTGAGGAAAGGGGGAATCAGCCCCAGCATTTT
>NA|TRBJ1-5|TRBV15|NA
CATSRAGGGNQPQHF
TGTGCCACCAGCAGAGCCGGGGGTGGCAATCAGCCCCAGCATTTT
>NA|TRBJ1-1|TRBV19|TRBD1
CASSIGRGQGGNTEAFF
TGTGCCAGTAGTATCGGGCGAGGACAGGGAGGCAACACTGAAGCTTTCTTT
>NA|TRBJ2-7|TRBV19|NA
CASSIVETGGYEQYF
TGTGCCAGTAGTATAGTAGAGACAGGAGGCTACGAGCAGTACTTC
>NA|TRBJ2-2|TRBV7-2|TRBD1
CASSPRTGGGTGELFF
TGTGCCAGCAGCCCCAGGACAGGGGGCGGCACCGGGGAGCTGTTTTTT
>NA|TRBJ1-6|TRBV7-2|TRBD1
CASSSRTGGNSPLHF
TGTGCCAGCAGCTCACGGACAGGGGGGAATTCACCCCTCCACTTT
>NA|TRBJ2-5|TRBV5-1|TRBD1
CASSGTGGYQETQYF
TGCGCCAGCAGCGGGACAGGGGGTTATCAAGAGACCCAGTACTTC
>once|TRBJ2-1|TRBV5-1|NA
CASSPSATLGGTNEQFF
TGCGCCAGCAGTCCTAGCGCGACCTTGGGGGGAACGAATGAGCAGTTCTTC
>NA|TRBJ1-3|TRBV28|TRBD1
CASSSEGAWGNTIYF
TGTGCCAGCAGTTCAGAGGGGGCGTGGGGAAACACCATATATTTT
>once|TRBJ1-4|TRBV3-1/TRBV3-2|NA
CASSPDTPRGEKLFF
TGTGCCAGCAGCCCCGATACTCCCAGGGGTGAAAAACTGTTTTTT
>NA|TRBJ1-1|TRBV6-6|NA
CASLLDTEAFF
TGTGCCAGCCTTTTAGACACTGAAGCTTTCTTT
>NA|TRBJ1-1|TRBV20-1|NA
CSARVSEAFF
TGCAGTGCTAGAGTCTCTGAAGCTTTCTTT
>NA|TRBJ1-4|TRBV6-5|TRBD1
CASRSTGGDSEKLFF
TGTGCCAGCAGGTCCACAGGGGGCGATAGTGAAAAACTGTTTTTT
>NA|TRBJ1-2|TRBV10-2|TRBD1
CASRATGEAGYTF
TGCGCCAGCAGGGCTACAGGGGAGGCCGGCTACACCTTC
>NA|TRBJ1-4|TRBV30|NA
CAWSEQFNEKLFF
TGTGCCTGGAGTGAACAGTTTAATGAAAAACTGTTTTTT
>NA|TRBJ1-1|TRBV12-3/TRBV12-4|NA
CASSPRDTEAFF
TGTGCCAGCAGTCCCCGGGACACTGAAGCTTTCTTT
>NA|TRBJ1-6|TRBV27|NA
CASSLTAGSIYNSPLHF
TGTGCCAGCAGTTTAACGGCAGGTTCGATCTATAATTCACCCCTCCACTTT
>NA|TRBJ2-7|TRBV27|NA
CASTDKIAGEQYF
TGTGCCAGCACTGACAAAATCGCGGGGGAGCAGTACTTC
>NA|TRBJ2-7|TRBV5-1|TRBD1
CASSLGDSSYEQYF
TGCGCCAGCAGCTTGGGGGACAGCTCCTACGAGCAGTACTTC
>NA|TRBJ2-2|TRBV2|TRBD1
CASRGRGRRTGELFF
TGTGCCAGCAGGGGAAGGGGGCGCAGGACCGGGGAGCTGTTTTTT
>few|TRBJ1-5|TRBV28|TRBD1
CASSPLGQGWGQPQHF
TGTGCCAGCAGTCCCTTGGGACAGGGGTGGGGTCAGCCCCAGCATTTT
>NA|TRBJ1-3|TRBV9|NA
CASSVSTDSGNTIYF
TGTGCCAGCAGCGTCTCGACTGACTCTGGAAACACCATATATTTT
>NA|TRBJ1-2|TRBV11-1|NA
CASSLAGTIGGYGYTF
TGTGCCAGCAGCTTAGCCGGGACAATTGGTGGCTATGGCTACACCTTC
>NA|TRBJ2-5|TRBV2|TRBD1
CASRWDSQETQYF
TGTGCCAGCAGGTGGGACAGCCAAGAGACCCAGTACTTC
>once|TRBJ1-1|TRBV7-2|TRBD1
CASSFYETGATFF
TGTGCCAGCAGCTTCTACGAGACAGGGGCTACTTTCTTT
>NA|TRBJ1-4|TRBV15|NA
CATSRDISEKLFF
TGTGCCACCAGCAGAGATATTAGTGAAAAACTGTTTTTT
>NA|TRBJ1-1|TRBV7-3|TRBD1
CASSSGQGRTEAFF
TGTGCCAGCAGCAGTGGACAGGGGCGCACTGAAGCTTTCTTT
>NA|TRBJ2-3|TRBV7-6|TRBD2
CASSPAVLAGGQDTQYF
TGTGCCAGCAGCCCAGCAGTACTAGCGGGAGGACAGGATACGCAGTATTTT
>NA|TRBJ2-7|TRBV4-1|TRBD1
CASSQVGTGPSYEQYF
TGCGCCAGCAGCCAAGTGGGGACAGGGCCTTCCTACGAGCAGTACTTC
>NA|TRBJ2-1|TRBV28|TRBD1
CASSFHGQGAYNEQFF
TGTGCCAGCAGTTTTCACGGACAGGGGGCCTACAATGAGCAGTTCTTC
>few|TRBJ2-5|TRBV14|NA
CASSQGKGVHSETQYF
TGTGCCAGCAGCCAGGGGAAGGGGGTACATTCGGAGACCCAGTACTTC
>NA|TRBJ2-7|TRBV5-1|NA
CASRRLAEGGYEQYF
TGCGCCAGCAGACGGCTAGCGGAGGGGGGCTACGAGCAGTACTTC
>NA|TRBJ1-3|TRBV21-1|NA
CASSKSDCRQKSSGNTIYF
TGTGCCAGCAGCAAATCTGACTGTCGACAGAAGAGCTCTGGAAACACCATATATTTT
>NA|TRBJ1-1|TRBV6-2/TRBV6-3|TRBD1
CASSSRAQTGGRNTEAFF
TGTGCCAGCAGTTCTAGGGCCCAGACAGGGGGTCGGAACACTGAAGCTTTCTTT
>NA|TRBJ1-2|TRBV5-6|TRBD1
CASSLETGLILYRYTF
TGTGCCAGCAGCTTGGAGACAGGGCTTATTTTGTATCGCTACACCTTC
>few|TRBJ1-2|TRBV13|TRBD1
CASSFQGASGYTF
TGTGCCAGCAGCTTCCAGGGGGCAAGTGGCTACACCTTC
>NA|TRBJ2-7|TRBV28|NA
CASSFWRAAGEQYF
TGTGCCAGCAGTTTCTGGCGGGCCGCGGGCGAGCAGTACTTC
>NA|TRBJ1-5|TRBV19|NA
CASNFPSSNQPQHF
TGTGCCAGCAACTTCCCAAGTAGCAATCAGCCCCAGCATTTT
>NA|TRBJ1-1|TRBV19|NA
CAGNPLPGLNTEAFF
TGTGCCGGAAATCCTTTACCTGGGCTGAACACTGAAGCTTTCTTT
>NA|TRBJ2-1|TRBV4-1|TRBD1
CASSYPGQKIYNEQFF
TGCGCCAGCAGCTACCCGGGACAGAAAATTTACAATGAGCAGTTCTTC
>NA|TRBJ1-3|TRBV23-1|TRBD1
CASTRTGGALLSGNTIYF
TGCGCCAGCACGCGGACAGGGGGCGCATTACTGTCCGGAAACACCATATATTTT
>NA|TRBJ1-1|TRBV5-8|NA
CASSLEQEAFF
TGTGCCAGCAGCTTGGAACAGGAAGCTTTCTTT
>NA|TRBJ1-4|TRBV28|NA
CASSFGGGNEKLFF
TGTGCCAGCAGCTTTGGAGGAGGTAATGAAAAACTGTTTTTT
>NA|TRBJ1-2|TRBV30|TRBD1
CAWTAGQTYYGYTF
TGTGCCTGGACCGCGGGACAGACGTACTATGGCTACACCTTC
>NA|TRBJ2-5|TRBV5-4|TRBD2
CASSLVRIAGGGETQYF
TGTGCCAGCAGCTTGGTTCGGATTGCGGGAGGGGGAGAGACCCAGTACTTC
>NA|TRBJ2-7|TRBV27|NA
CASSLAITDYEQYF
TGTGCCAGCAGTTTAGCAATTACTGACTACGAGCAGTACTTC
>NA|TRBJ1-3|TRBV19|NA
CASRHGSGNTIYF
TGTGCCAGTAGGCACGGCTCTGGAAACACCATATATTTT
>NA|TRBJ1-1|TRBV5-6|NA
CASTQDSPFTEAFF
TGTGCCAGCACCCAGGACAGCCCGTTCACTGAAGCTTTCTTT